The subject of this entry is one TCR beta chain. This table comes from immunoSEQ multiplex PCR, and its TCRdb copy is limited to in-frame clones, with some not included. There are 200,000 or so clones in the sample; about 85% occur only once, and 0.9% to 0.95% lies in the top ten. This entry is derived from a study of blood T cell repertoires in COVID-19. Study context: The United States, Italy and Spain provided the acute and convalescent COVID-19 samples. T cells, B-cell-depleted T cells, or PBMCs supplied cDNA or gDNA.

Those enrolled in Seattle joined during active infection and were followed longitudinally afterward. V lost 5 bases and J 0 bases, leaving 17 bases between the germline ends. The CDR3 contains 17 residues. CDR1 is LNHDA and CDR2 is SQIVND in the germline V gene (reference sequence). This chain connects TRBV19 to TRBJ1-3, with TRBD1 as a possible D gene (6 bases). The TCR was taken from a man aged 55 to 69 with COVID-19, enrolled during active disease. Sample: peripheral blood. The CDR3 DNA reads TGTGCCAGTAGTCCTGGGACAAAAGTCTCCTCTGGAAACACCATATATTTT. Protein sequence: CASSPGTKVSSGNTIYF.